The 4 T cell receptor beta chains reported below all come from one sample, sequenced in a study of CD8 T cells in ankylosing spondylitis. A single record per CDR3 protein comes from TCRdb applying MiXCR to the 5' RACE reads. Of 250,000 to 400,000 distinct CDR3 sequences in the sample, roughly 11% are singletons; the top ten hold roughly 9.2%. Sequencing used blood, either unsorted or a sorted T cell fraction (not recorded which). Receptors were obtained from a female donor with ankylosing spondylitis or in good health (not recorded which).

This clonotype was seen a handful of times. The rearrangement uses TRBV5-1 and TRBJ2-2, with D unclear. CDR3 length: 15 amino acids. V gave up 0 bases and J gave up 4 bases, with 10 bases separating them. Germline V gives CDR1 SGHRS, CDR2 YFSETQ. The DNA of the CDR3 is TGCGCCAGCAGCTTGGCCTCCCCGTCCACCGGGGAGCTGTTTTTT. It is translated as CASSLASPSTGELFF.

The V call is TRBV20-1, the J call TRBJ2-3; 8 bases line up with TRBD1. V lost 6 bases, J lost 4 bases, and 6 bases stayed unmatched. The CDR3 sequence is 13 residues long. Germline CDR1 is DFQATT and CDR2 is SNEGSKA (reference sequence). CDR3 sequence: CSALTGAADTQYF. In DNA form, the CDR3 reads TGCAGTGCCTTGACAGGGGCGGCAGATACGCAGTATTTT.

This clonotype came up a few times. This chain connects TRBV4-3 to TRBJ2-7; possible D gene TRBD2, 6 bases. This CDR3 region has 16 residues. The ends were cut back, 0 bases at V and 4 bases at J, with 16 bases in the middle. Germline loops: CDR1 LGHNA, CDR2 YSLEER. DNA for the CDR3: TGCGCCAGCAGCCAAGAGATAGGGCGGGAAGGGTACGAGCAGTACTTC. This encodes CASSQEIGREGYEQYF.

This clonotype was counted ten times or more. This chain's CDR3 is CASSSMTSGRTDTQYF. The DNA for the CDR3 is TGCGCCAGCAGCTCAATGACTAGCGGGAGAACAGATACGCAGTATTTT. The gene calls are TRBV5-1 and TRBJ2-3; 12 bases are a match to TRBD2. Trimming at V came to 3 bases and at J to 3 bases, leaving 5 bases not matched to a gene. CDR1 is SGHRS and CDR2 is YFSETQ in the germline V gene. The CDR3 has 16 residues.